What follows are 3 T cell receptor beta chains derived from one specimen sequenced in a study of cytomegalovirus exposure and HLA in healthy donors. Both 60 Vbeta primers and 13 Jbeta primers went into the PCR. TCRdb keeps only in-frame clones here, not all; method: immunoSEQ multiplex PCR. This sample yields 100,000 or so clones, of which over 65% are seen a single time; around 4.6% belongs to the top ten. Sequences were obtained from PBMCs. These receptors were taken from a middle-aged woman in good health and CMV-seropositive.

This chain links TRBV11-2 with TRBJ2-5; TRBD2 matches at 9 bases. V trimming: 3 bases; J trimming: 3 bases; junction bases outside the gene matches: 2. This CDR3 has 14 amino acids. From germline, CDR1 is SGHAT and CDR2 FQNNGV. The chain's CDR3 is CASSFSGGEETQYF. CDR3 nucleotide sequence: TGTGCCAGCAGCTTTAGCGGGGGAGAAGAGACCCAGTACTTC.

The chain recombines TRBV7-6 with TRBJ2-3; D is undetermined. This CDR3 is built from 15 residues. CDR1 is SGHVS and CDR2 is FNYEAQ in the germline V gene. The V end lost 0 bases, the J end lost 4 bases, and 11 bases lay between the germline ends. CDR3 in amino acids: CASSLALGSPDTQYF. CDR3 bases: TGTGCCAGCAGCTTAGCGCTGGGCAGTCCAGATACGCAGTATTTT.

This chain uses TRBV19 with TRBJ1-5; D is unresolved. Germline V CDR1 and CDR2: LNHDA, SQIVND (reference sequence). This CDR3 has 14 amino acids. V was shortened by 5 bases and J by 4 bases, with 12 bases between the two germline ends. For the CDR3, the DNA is TGTGCCAGTAGTCCCGGGGATACGAATCAGCCCCAGCATTTT. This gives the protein CASSPGDTNQPQHF.